This T cell receptor (beta chain) was identified in a study of identifying expanded T cells in peripheral blood. This clone occurred once. What it recognizes is unknown. Whole-study results and caveats: Technical replicates showed around 1.1 changed clones; approximately 2 weeks roughly 15; four weeks 19. Clone count variance between two-week samples rose with total template count.

Clones were sequenced by immunoSEQ multiplex PCR, and TCRdb holds only the in-frame ones, with some missing. The sample lists about 90,000 clones, approximately 85% occurring once. The source material was blood. This clonotype was obtained from a person between 18 and 75 years old in good health.

CDR3 sequence: CASSLRTSGGGFLETQYF. CDR3 coding DNA: TGCGCCAGCAGCCTAAGGACTAGCGGGGGAGGATTTTTGGAGACCCAGTACTTC. J is TRBJ2-5 and V is TRBV4-1; 13 bases are a match to TRBD2. V lost 4 bases to trimming and J lost 5 bases; unmatched junction nucleotides: 13. Germline CDR1 is MGHRA and CDR2 is YSYEKL. CDR3 length: 18 residues.